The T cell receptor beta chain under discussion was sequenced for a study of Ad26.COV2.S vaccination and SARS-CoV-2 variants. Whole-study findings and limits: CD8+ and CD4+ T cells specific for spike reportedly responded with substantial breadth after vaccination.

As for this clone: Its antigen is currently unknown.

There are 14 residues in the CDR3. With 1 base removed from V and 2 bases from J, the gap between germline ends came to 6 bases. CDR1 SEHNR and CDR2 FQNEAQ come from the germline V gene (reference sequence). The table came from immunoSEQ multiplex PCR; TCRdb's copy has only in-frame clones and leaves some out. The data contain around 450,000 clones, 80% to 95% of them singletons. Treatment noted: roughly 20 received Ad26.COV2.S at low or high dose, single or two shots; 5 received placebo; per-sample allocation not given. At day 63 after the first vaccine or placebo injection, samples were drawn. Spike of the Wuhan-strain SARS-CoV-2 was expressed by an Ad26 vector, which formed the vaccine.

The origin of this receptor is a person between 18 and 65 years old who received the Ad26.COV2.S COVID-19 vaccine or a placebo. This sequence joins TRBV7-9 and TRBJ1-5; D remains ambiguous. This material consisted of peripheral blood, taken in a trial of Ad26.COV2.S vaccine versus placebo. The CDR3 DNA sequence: TGTGCCAGCAGCTTAGGGCGGGGCAATCAGCCCCAGCATTTT. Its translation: CASSLGRGNQPQHF.